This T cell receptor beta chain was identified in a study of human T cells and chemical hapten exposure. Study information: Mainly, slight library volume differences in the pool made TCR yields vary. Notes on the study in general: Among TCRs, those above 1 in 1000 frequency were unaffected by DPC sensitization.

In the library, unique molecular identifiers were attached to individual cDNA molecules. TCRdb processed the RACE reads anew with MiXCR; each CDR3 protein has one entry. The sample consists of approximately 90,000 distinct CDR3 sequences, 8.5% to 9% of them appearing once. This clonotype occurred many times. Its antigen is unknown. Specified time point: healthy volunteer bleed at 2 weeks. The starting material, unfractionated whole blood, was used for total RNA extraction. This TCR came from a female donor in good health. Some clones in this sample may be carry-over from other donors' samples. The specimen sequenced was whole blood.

The CDR3 DNA sequence: TGTGCCACCAGTGATTCGGTAGCGGGAGGTCAATATGAGCAGTTCTTC. Translating it yields CATSDSVAGGQYEQFF. The chain has TRBV24-1 and TRBJ2-1; 10 nucleotides align to TRBD2. After removal of 2 bases from V and 8 bases from J, the junction contained 8 bases not matched to a gene. Germline V gene data show CDR1 as KGHDR and CDR2 as SFDVKD. The CDR3 runs 16 residues.